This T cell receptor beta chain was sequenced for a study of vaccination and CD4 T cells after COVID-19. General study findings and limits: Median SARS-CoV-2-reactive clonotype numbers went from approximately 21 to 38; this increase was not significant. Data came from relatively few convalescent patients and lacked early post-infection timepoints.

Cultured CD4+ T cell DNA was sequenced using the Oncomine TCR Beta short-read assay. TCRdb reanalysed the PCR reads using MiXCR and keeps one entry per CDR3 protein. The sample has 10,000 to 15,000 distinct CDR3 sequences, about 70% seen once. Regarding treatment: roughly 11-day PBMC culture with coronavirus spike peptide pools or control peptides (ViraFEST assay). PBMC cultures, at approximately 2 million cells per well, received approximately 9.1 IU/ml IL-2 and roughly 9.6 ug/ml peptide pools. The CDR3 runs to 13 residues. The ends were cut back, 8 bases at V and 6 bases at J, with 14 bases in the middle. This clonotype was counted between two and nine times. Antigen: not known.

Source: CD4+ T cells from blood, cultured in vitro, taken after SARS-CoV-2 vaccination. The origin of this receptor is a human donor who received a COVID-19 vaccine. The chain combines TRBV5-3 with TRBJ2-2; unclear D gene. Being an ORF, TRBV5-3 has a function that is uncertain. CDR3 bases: TGTGCCAGCACCATTAACAACGCCGGGGAGCTGTTTTTT. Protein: CASTINNAGELFF.